The clone carrying this TCR beta chain was counted at least ten times. What it recognizes is unknown. The primer mix had 60 Vbeta and 13 Jbeta primers. Profiled with immunoSEQ multiplex PCR; TCRdb holds only in-frame clones, not every one. The data contain approximately 190,000 clones, about 70% of them singletons. Per germline, CDR1 LGHNA and CDR2 YNFKEQ. The CDR3 runs to 16 residues. Trimming took 0 bases from V and 6 from J; bases not matched to a gene: 3. The sample is drawn from a study of cytomegalovirus exposure and HLA in healthy donors. Whole-study results and caveats: DRB1 showed the most TCR associations and HLA-C the fewest in a later analysis, as rates varied by HLA locus.

The genes are TRBV4-2 and TRBJ1-6, with TRBD1 matching 9 bases. The source of this sequence is a man aged 40-50 years in good health and CMV-seropositive. The specimen sequenced was PBMCs. CDR3: CASSQDPGQGNSPLHF. The CDR3 region has the DNA TGTGCCAGCAGCCAAGATCCGGGACAGGGTAATTCACCCCTCCACTTT.